The present entry profiles one T cell receptor (beta chain) with its context. Use of 60 Vbeta and 13 Jbeta primers characterized the PCR. Sequenced by immunoSEQ multiplex PCR; TCRdb stores in-frame clones only, minus some. The profile covers 200,000 or so clones, with roughly 80% appearing a single time and 2.9% taken by the ten largest. Per germline, CDR1 SEHNR and CDR2 FQNEAQ (reference sequence). The trim removed 2 bases at V and 7 bases at J, leaving 6 bases unmatched. The CDR3 has 15 amino acids. The source of the sample is a study of cytomegalovirus exposure and HLA in healthy donors. This chain connects TRBV7-9 to TRBJ2-1; 9 nucleotides align to TRBD2. The sequencing input was PBMCs. The sequence was collected from a man between 25 and 39 years old in good health and CMV-seronegative. DNA of the CDR3: TGTGCCAGCAGCTTATCTAGCGGGGCGGGGAATGAGCAGTTCTTC. It is translated as CASSLSSGAGNEQFF. The variable domain in full, with the rest retrieved from reference TRBV7-9 and TRBJ2-1, is DTGVSQNPRHKITKRGQNVTFRCDPISEHNRLYWYRQTLGQGPEFLTYFQNEAQLEKSRLLSDRFSAERPKGSFSTLEIQRTEQGDSAMYLCASSLSSGAGNEQFFGPGTRLTVL.